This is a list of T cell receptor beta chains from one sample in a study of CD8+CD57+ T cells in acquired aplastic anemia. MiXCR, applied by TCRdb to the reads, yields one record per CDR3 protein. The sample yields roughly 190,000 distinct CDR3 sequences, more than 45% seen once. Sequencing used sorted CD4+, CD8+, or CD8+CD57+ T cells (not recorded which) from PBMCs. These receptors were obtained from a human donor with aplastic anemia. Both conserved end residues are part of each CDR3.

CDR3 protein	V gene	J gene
CASSEGDNSYEQYF	TRBV10-1	TRBJ2-7
CASSIGWRQGAYEQYF	TRBV19	TRBJ2-7
CASSWTRGQPQHF	TRBV6-5	TRBJ1-5
CASSMLAGGTQYF	TRBV19	TRBJ2-3
CASSAAGVKDTQYF	TRBV6-1	TRBJ2-3
CASSKVLRETQYF	TRBV2	TRBJ2-5
CASKLTGNTEAFF	TRBV5-5	TRBJ1-1
CASSERARRGDQPQHF	TRBV6-1	TRBJ1-5
CSARDLRSSNYGYTF	TRBV20-1	TRBJ1-2
CASSFGGSREQYF	TRBV7-9	TRBJ2-7
CASSYGPSGYTF	TRBV6-2/TRBV6-3	TRBJ1-2
CASSPRETQYF	TRBV2	TRBJ2-5
CASSLRKSNQPQHF	TRBV2	TRBJ1-5
CASSSQPNTEAFF	TRBV7-3	TRBJ1-1
CASKSTGGGNQPQHF	TRBV2	TRBJ1-5
CASSYRGLAGKFF	TRBV6-2/TRBV6-3	TRBJ2-1